Listed here are 25 T cell receptor beta chains from one sample, sequenced in a study of long-term antiretroviral therapy in people with HIV. immunoSEQ v3.0 was run at survey level. Method: immunoSEQ multiplex PCR; TCRdb's copy keeps in-frame clones and lacks some. The repertoire has about 20,000 clones, about 78% of them found once; the top ten carry roughly 15%. The sample was unsorted PBMCs, taken 2.9 years after starting antiretroviral therapy. The source of these receptors is a woman in her 30s with HIV.

This chain joins TRBV27 and TRBJ1-5; D is unclear. Trimming left V 9 bases short and J 0 bases short, with 15 bases between. The germline V gene encodes CDR1 MNHEY and CDR2 SMNVEV (reference sequence). The CDR3 runs to 15 residues. CDR3 coding DNA: TGTGCCAGTGGACGCGGGAGGGATAGCAATCAGCCCCAGCATTTT. Translating gives CASGRGRDSNQPQHF.

V and J are TRBV11-2 and TRBJ1-3; D possibly corresponds to TRBD1 (6 bases). The V gene's germline CDR1 is SGHAT and CDR2 FQNNGV. This CDR3 is 15 amino acids long. Trimming pared 7 bases from V and 1 base from J, leaving 14 bases between. This CDR3 is CASNPLQGSGNTIYF. CDR3 DNA: TGTGCCAGCAACCCCCTACAGGGTTCTGGAAACACCATATATTTT.

The chain has TRBV7-9 and TRBJ2-1; D might be TRBD2 (5 bases). V gave up 4 bases and J gave up 4 bases, with 14 bases separating them. Looked up from germline, CDR1 is SEHNR and CDR2 is FQNEAQ (reference sequence). CDR3 length: 15 amino acids. The CDR3 region has the DNA TGTGCCAGCAGCTCCCCTGGTGGAGGATACAATGAGCAGTTCTTC. This gives the protein CASSSPGGGYNEQFF.

The chain has TRBV7-8 and TRBJ2-7; the match to TRBD2 covers 8 bases. This CDR3 contains 16 residues. The J segment lost 5 bases and the V segment lost 5 bases, leaving 14 bases of the junction unmatched. Germline CDR1 and CDR2: SGHVS and FQNEAQ. CDR3 residues: CASSLETGGGGDEQYF. The CDR3 DNA sequence: TGTGCCAGCAGCCTCGAAACCGGGGGGGGAGGCGACGAGCAGTACTTC. The whole variable domain, remainder taken from reference TRBV7-8 and TRBJ2-7, is GAGVSQSPRYKVAKRGQDVALRCDPISGHVSLFWYQQALGQGPEFLTYFQNEAQLDKSGLPSDRFFAERPEGSVSTLKIQRTQQEDSAVYLCASSLETGGGGDEQYFGPGTRLTVT.

CDR3 DNA sequence: TGTGCCAGTAGTATTCAGCTACCTAATGAAAAACTGTTTTTT. The encoded protein is CASSIQLPNEKLFF. The V and J genes are TRBV19 and TRBJ1-4; unclear D gene. This CDR3 comprises 14 residues. Germline V lookup: CDR1 LNHDA, CDR2 SQIVND (reference sequence). Trimming shortened V by 3 bases and J by 3 bases, and 8 bases separated the two germline ends. Variable domain in full (rest from reference TRBV19 and TRBJ1-4): DGGITQSPKYLFRKEGQNVTLSCEQNLNHDAMYWYRQDPGQGLRLIYYSQIVNDFQKGDIAEGYSVSREKKESFPLTVTSAQKNPTAFYLCASSIQLPNEKLFFGSGTQLSVL.

The chain uses TRBV6-5 and TRBJ1-6, with D unresolved. Germline assignment: CDR1 MNHEY and CDR2 SVGAGI. V lost 7 bases, J lost 8 bases, and 12 bases lay in between. There are 13 residues in the CDR3. CDR3 sequence: CASITSGDSPLHF. DNA for the CDR3: TGTGCCAGCATTACCTCCGGCGATTCACCCCTCCACTTT.

V is TRBV18 and J is TRBJ2-5; 11 bases are shared with TRBD1. V gave up 2 bases and J gave up 3 bases; unmatched junction bases: 8. The CDR3 is made up of 17 amino acids. In germline, CDR1 is KGHSH, CDR2 LQKENI. CDR3 DNA sequence: TGTGCCAGCTCACCAGTCGGACAGGGGGCTGCGGAAGAGACCCAGTACTTC. It encodes CASSPVGQGAAEETQYF.

The chain carries TRBV6-5 and TRBJ1-4; a possible D gene is TRBD1 (5 bases). V was clipped by 8 bases and J by 4 bases, with 14 bases between them. This CDR3 spans 14 amino acids. Germline V gene lookup returns CDR1 MNHEY and CDR2 SVGAGI. DNA of the CDR3: TGTGCCAGCCGGCGGATGGGGGGTAATGAAAAACTGTTTTTT. It is translated as CASRRMGGNEKLFF.

CDR3 bases: TGTGCCAGCAGCCAAGGGACAGGGGAGACTGAAGCTTTCTTT. Translation: CASSQGTGETEAFF. V is TRBV5-4 and J is TRBJ1-1; 10 positions agree with TRBD1. With 4 bases clipped from V and 5 bases from J, the junction kept 5 bases outside the gene matches. The germline gives CDR1 SGHNT, CDR2 YYREEE (reference sequence). This CDR3 contains 14 residues.

The chain uses TRBV6-1 and TRBJ2-2; D may be TRBD1 or TRBD2 (5 bases each). Trimming cost V 2 bases and J 6 bases, with 13 bases left between them. The CDR3 loop spans 15 amino acids. Germline V gene data show CDR1 as MNHNS and CDR2 as SASEGT. Here the CDR3 DNA reads TGTGCCAGCAGTGAAAGAGGGACCTGGGCCGGGGAGCTGTTTTTT. Protein product: CASSERGTWAGELFF.

The chain has TRBV30 and TRBJ1-3; D not resolved. The ends were cut back, 7 bases at V and 7 bases at J, with 11 bases in the middle. The CDR3 runs to 11 residues. Germline V gene lookup returns CDR1 GTSNPN and CDR2 SVGIG (reference sequence). The CDR3 here is CASVMGNTIYF. CDR3 nucleotides: TGTGCCTCCGTAATGGGGAACACCATATATTTT.

This chain joins TRBV19 and TRBJ1-2; D remains ambiguous. The length of the CDR3 is 14 residues. V lost 5 bases to trimming and J lost 0 bases, with 10 bases between them. Germline-derived CDR1 and CDR2 are LNHDA and SQIVND (reference sequence). The CDR3 here is CASSQTPTNYGYTF. In DNA, the CDR3 is TGTGCCAGTAGTCAGACACCAACTAACTATGGCTACACCTTC. Together with reference TRBV19 and TRBJ1-2, the CDR3 gives the full variable domain: DGGITQSPKYLFRKEGQNVTLSCEQNLNHDAMYWYRQDPGQGLRLIYYSQIVNDFQKGDIAEGYSVSREKKESFPLTVTSAQKNPTAFYLCASSQTPTNYGYTFGSGTRLTVV.

In DNA, the CDR3 is TGTGCCAGCAGCGTAGGTTTGGGCAGTCAAGAGACCCAGTACTTC. This sequence encodes CASSVGLGSQETQYF. The J gene is TRBJ2-5, the V gene TRBV9; D is ambiguous. Trimming took off 0 bases at V and 2 bases at J, with 11 bases between the two ends. This CDR3 region has 15 residues. Germline values: CDR1 SGDLS, CDR2 YYNGEE.

This chain uses TRBV5-4 with TRBJ2-1; TRBD2 matches at 13 bases. This CDR3 has 18 amino acids. CDR1 and CDR2 (germline): SGHNT, YYREEE (reference sequence). V shed 0 bases and J 9 bases; nucleotides not matched to a gene: 12. CDR3 coding DNA: TGTGCCAGCAGCTTGGACCGACTAGCGGGGGGCGGAACCGGTGAGCAGTTCTTC. Its protein product is CASSLDRLAGGGTGEQFF.

The chain links TRBV5-1 to TRBJ1-1; TRBD1 aligns across 10 bases. The CDR3 runs to 16 residues. J gave up 4 bases and V 4 bases, and 10 bases lay outside the gene matches. Germline V lookup: CDR1 SGHRS, CDR2 YFSETQ. CDR3 residues: CASSQRQGALGTEAFF. DNA for the CDR3: TGCGCCAGCAGCCAAAGACAGGGGGCTTTGGGCACTGAAGCTTTCTTT.

This chain links TRBV28 with TRBJ1-1; unclear D gene. The CDR3 covers 15 residues. CDR1 and CDR2 from the germline V gene are MDHEN and SYDVKM. Trimming pared 2 bases from V and 5 bases from J, leaving 15 bases between. DNA of the CDR3: TGTGCCAGCAGTTTACGGGCAAGTGGGAAGACTGAAGCTTTCTTT. This translates into CASSLRASGKTEAFF.

The chain uses TRBV27 and TRBJ2-4; the D gene is possibly TRBD1 (6 bases). Germline V gene sequence: CDR1 MNHEY, CDR2 SMNVEV (reference sequence). This CDR3 comprises 16 residues. V lost 6 bases to trimming and J lost 9 bases, with 24 bases between them. The CDR3 DNA reads as TGTGCCAGCAGCGGCACCTCCCAGGGGCTGATTAGCATTCAGTACTTC. Protein product: CASSGTSQGLISIQYF.

The chain combines TRBV30 with TRBJ1-1, with D unresolved. The germline V gene has CDR1 GTSNPN and CDR2 SVGIG (reference sequence). CDR3 size: 13 residues. Trimming pared 2 bases from V and 4 bases from J, leaving 11 bases between. The DNA of the CDR3 is TGTGCCTGGAGTCTTCAGCCGGGCACTGAAGCTTTCTTT. This gives the protein CAWSLQPGTEAFF.

The chain is built from TRBV9 and TRBJ1-1, with 7 bases identical to TRBD1. J lost 4 bases, V lost 2 bases, and 5 bases had no gene match. This CDR3 spans 14 amino acids. CDR1 and CDR2 from the germline V gene are SGDLS and YYNGEE. For the CDR3, the DNA is TGTGCCAGCAGCGTGACAGGGTCGGGCACTGAAGCTTTCTTT. This encodes CASSVTGSGTEAFF.

This clone appeared a few times. This chain uses TRBV30 with TRBJ2-7; 9 bases align to TRBD2. CDR1 GTSNPN and CDR2 SVGIG come from the germline V gene (reference sequence). CDR3 length: 15 amino acids. V was clipped by 0 bases and J by 7 bases; unmatched bases: 10. CDR3 loop: CAWSVHSAGGREQYV. CDR3 DNA sequence: TGTGCCTGGAGTGTACATTCAGCGGGGGGTCGGGAGCAGTACGTC.

The chain joins TRBV5-1 to TRBJ1-1; maybe TRBD1 (6 bases). Trimming stripped 0 bases from V and 4 bases from J, with 19 bases between. CDR3 length: 17 residues. Per germline, CDR1 SGHRS and CDR2 YFSETQ. The DNA for the CDR3 is TGCGCCAGCAGCTTGGGAGGGGGTGGGACGCTTGGCACTGAAGCTTTCTTT. This gives the protein CASSLGGGGTLGTEAFF.

The chain links TRBV28 to TRBJ1-6; tentatively, D is TRBD1 (6 bases). V was cut by 6 bases and J by 0 bases, with 12 bases left in between. The V gene's germline CDR1 is MDHEN and CDR2 SYDVKM. The CDR3 extends over 16 amino acids. Here the CDR3 reads CASRAGASSYNSPLHF. In nucleotides, the CDR3 is TGTGCCAGCAGAGCAGGGGCCAGCTCCTATAATTCACCCCTCCACTTT.

This clone was found once. This rearrangement joins TRBV5-1 to TRBJ1-1; D unresolved. Per the germline V gene, CDR1 is SGHRS and CDR2 is YFSETQ. This CDR3 is built from 14 residues. With 0 bases removed from V and 4 bases from J, the gap between germline ends came to 10 bases. The CDR3 loop is CASSLEDFVTEAFF. The CDR3 nucleotides read TGCGCCAGCAGCTTGGAGGACTTTGTCACTGAAGCTTTCTTT.

The rearrangement joins TRBV6-6 to TRBJ1-6, with TRBD1 identical over 9 bases. The CDR3 totals 15 residues. Germline V gene lookup returns CDR1 MNHNY and CDR2 SVGAGI (reference sequence). V lost 6 bases and J lost 6; bases outside the gene matches: 6. The CDR3 DNA is TGTGCCAGCAGAAGGCCGGGACAGGGTAATTCACCCCTCCACTTT. Amino acid sequence: CASRRPGQGNSPLHF.

The chain has TRBV9 and TRBJ2-7, with D perhaps matching TRBD1 (6 bases). The germline V gene encodes CDR1 SGDLS and CDR2 YYNGEE. Between the trimmed V and J ends, which lost 0 bases and 0 bases, there was a span of 13 bases. The CDR3 totals 16 residues. The chain's CDR3 is CASSVGVGDISYEQYF. The CDR3 nucleotides are TGTGCCAGCAGCGTAGGGGTAGGGGACATCTCCTACGAGCAGTACTTC.